This T cell receptor (beta chain) was identified in a study of blood T cells in healthy people across ages. This clonotype appeared a few times. Next came a second PCR, run for roughly 6 to 11 cycles, which used a sample-barcoded 5' primer along with a J-beta primer mix. In TCRdb, the 5' RACE reads were re-called with MiXCR into one record per CDR3 protein. Here the sample spans 800,000 to 1,300,000 distinct CDR3 sequences, approximately 26% being singletons. The CDR3 is made up of 16 amino acids. V lost 2 bases to trimming and J lost 0 bases, with 11 bases between them. Separately, the same data were catalogued under a study of T cells of mothers and their children.

The chain couples TRBV12-3 or TRBV12-4 to TRBJ2-1; D is ambiguous. The origin of this receptor is a girl aged 2-10 years in good health. What was sequenced was blood. The CDR3 sequence: CASSLRTRSSYNEQFF. CDR3 DNA sequence: TGTGCCAGCAGTTTACGTACGCGGAGCTCCTACAATGAGCAGTTCTTC.